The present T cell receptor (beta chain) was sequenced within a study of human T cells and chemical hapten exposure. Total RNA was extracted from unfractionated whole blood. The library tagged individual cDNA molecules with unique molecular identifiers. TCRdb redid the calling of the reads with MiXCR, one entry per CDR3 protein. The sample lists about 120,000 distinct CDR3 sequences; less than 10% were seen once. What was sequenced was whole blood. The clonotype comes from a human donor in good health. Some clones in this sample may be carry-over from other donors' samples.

The CDR3 nucleotides read TGCGCCAGCAGCTTAGAAGGGCACGAGCAGTACTTC. It yields the protein CASSLEGHEQYF. The genes are TRBV5-1 and TRBJ2-7, with D uncertain. V lost 2 bases and J 5 bases, leaving 8 bases between the germline ends. The germline gives CDR1 SGHRS, CDR2 YFSETQ. The CDR3 sequence is 12 residues long.